This T cell receptor beta chain was profiled in a study of cytomegalovirus exposure and HLA in healthy donors. Study information: T cells numbering around 170 million yielded around 120 million unique TCR beta sequences in an earlier analysis.

This clone was counted once. The antigen is unknown. Use of 60 Vbeta and 13 Jbeta primers characterized the PCR. Produced via immunoSEQ multiplex PCR; TCRdb's table is partial and in-frame only. The sample includes under 200,000 clones, roughly 75% of them seen just once. Study observations and caveats: Through in vitro validation, a few CMV-associated chains were shown to be specific for CMV antigens. A later analysis, which compared TCR beta chains of equal frequency, found the HLA-associated ones more clonally expanded. In a later analysis, an Asian-associated ancestry cluster reportedly showed fewer N-insertions than the approximately 640-donor mean.

This CDR3 has 14 residues. Germline V lookup: CDR1 LNHDA, CDR2 SQIVND (reference sequence). Trimming removed 7 bases from V and 5 bases from J, with 18 bases in between. This TCR was sampled from a man aged 35 to 55 in good health and CMV-seronegative. The V call is TRBV19, the J call TRBJ2-7; TRBD1 might be the D (6 bases). The specimen sequenced was PBMCs. CDR3 DNA sequence: TGTGCCAGTAAAGACGGAGGACAGAGGGACGAGCAGTACTTC. Residues: CASKDGGQRDEQYF.